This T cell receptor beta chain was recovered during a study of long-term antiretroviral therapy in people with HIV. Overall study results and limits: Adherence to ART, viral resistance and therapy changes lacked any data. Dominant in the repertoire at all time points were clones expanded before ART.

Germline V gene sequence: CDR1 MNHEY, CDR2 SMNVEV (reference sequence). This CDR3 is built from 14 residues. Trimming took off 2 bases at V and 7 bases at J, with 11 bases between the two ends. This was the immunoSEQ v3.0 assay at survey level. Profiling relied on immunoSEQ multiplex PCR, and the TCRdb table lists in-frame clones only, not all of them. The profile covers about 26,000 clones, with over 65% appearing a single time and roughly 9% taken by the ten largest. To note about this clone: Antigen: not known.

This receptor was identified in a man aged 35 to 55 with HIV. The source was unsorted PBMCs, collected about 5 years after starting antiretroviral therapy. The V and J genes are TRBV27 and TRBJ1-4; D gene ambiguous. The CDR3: CASSLTRGSEKLFF. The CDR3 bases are TGTGCCAGCAGTTTAACAAGAGGGAGTGAAAAACTGTTTTTT.